These T cell receptor beta chains were read from a single sample in a study of neurological immune-mediated disorders. TCRdb re-derived calls from the 5' RACE reads in MiXCR, one entry per CDR3 protein. This sample carries about 45,000 distinct CDR3 sequences, about 13% of them seen once, and the ten largest clones take approximately 10%. The sample taken for sequencing was PBMCs. These receptors originate from a man aged 25 to 40 in good health. CDR3s include the opening cysteine and the closing phenylalanine or tryptophan. The D gene is left open where the match is weak. Expanded clones get a size class; other rows say once, few or many, or leave the size out.

- | TRBJ2-3 | TRBV14 | - | CASSLDRLRTDTQYF | TGTGCCAGCAGCCTCGACAGGCTTCGCACAGATACGCAGTATTTT
TRBD2 | TRBJ2-7 | TRBV28 | many | CASSPGLAGAYEQYF | TGTGCCAGCAGCCCAGGACTAGCGGGAGCCTACGAGCAGTACTTC
TRBD1 | TRBJ1-1 | TRBV20-1 | many | CSAGQGGNTEAFF | TGCAGTGCTGGACAGGGGGGGAACACTGAAGCTTTCTTT
- | TRBJ2-5 | TRBV2 | many | CASRNDLGSSQETQYF | TGTGCCAGCAGGAACGATTTGGGTTCTTCCCAAGAGACCCAGTACTTC
- | TRBJ2-3 | TRBV20-1 | many | CSAEYTGVAGSTDTQYF | TGCAGTGCCGAATACACGGGAGTTGCCGGTAGCACAGATACGCAGTATTTT
TRBD1 | TRBJ2-6 | TRBV20-1 | many | CSARDWDSLSGANVLTF | TGCAGTGCTAGAGACTGGGACAGTCTCTCTGGGGCCAACGTCCTGACTTTC
TRBD2 | TRBJ2-7 | TRBV12-3/TRBV12-4 | - | CAGRGRGAYEQYF | TGTGCCGGCAGAGGGAGGGGAGCCTACGAGCAGTACTTC
- | TRBJ2-1 | TRBV24-1 | many | CATSDPPRHNEQFF | TGTGCCACCAGTGATCCTCCCCGTCACAATGAGCAGTTCTTC
- | TRBJ2-2 | TRBV29-1 | - | CSVVRTNTGELFF | TGCAGCGTTGTACGGACGAACACCGGGGAGCTGTTTTTT
TRBD1 | TRBJ1-5 | TRBV2 | many | CASSEGQTNQPQHF | TGTGCCAGCAGTGAGGGACAGACCAATCAGCCCCAGCATTTT
TRBD1 | TRBJ1-5 | TRBV27 | many | CASSPGQRYQPQHF | TGTGCCAGCAGTCCGGGACAGAGGTATCAGCCCCAGCATTTT
TRBD1 | TRBJ1-1 | TRBV20-1 | - | CSARDFTRGTEAFF | TGCAGTGCTAGAGATTTCACCAGGGGGACTGAAGCTTTCTTT
- | TRBJ1-3 | TRBV5-1 | many | CASSLAPGTGGNTIYF | TGCGCCAGCAGCTTGGCCCCGGGGACTGGTGGAAACACCATATATTTT
TRBD2 | TRBJ2-3 | TRBV20-1 | many | CSARALSGREDGTQYF | TGCAGTGCTAGAGCCCTAAGCGGGAGGGAGGACGGTACGCAGTATTTT
- | TRBJ2-1 | TRBV18 | many | CASSPPGRDPGNEQFF | TGTGCCAGCTCACCACCGGGGCGGGACCCCGGGAATGAGCAGTTCTTC
TRBD2 | TRBJ2-1 | TRBV5-1 | many | CASSFPGLAGGFYNEQFF | TGCGCCAGCAGCTTCCCGGGACTAGCGGGAGGTTTCTACAATGAGCAGTTCTTC
TRBD1 | TRBJ2-2 | TRBV4-1 | - | CASSQQTGWTWELFF | TGCGCCAGCAGCCAACAGACAGGGTGGACCTGGGAGCTGTTTTTT
TRBD1 | TRBJ1-4 | TRBV20-1 | many | CSAPPTGGGEKLFF | TGCAGTGCTCCTCCTACAGGGGGTGGTGAAAAACTGTTTTTT
TRBD2 | TRBJ2-7 | TRBV20-1 | many | CSASSGLYEQYF | TGCAGTGCTTCTAGCGGGCTCTACGAGCAGTACTTC
- | TRBJ2-6 | TRBV5-1 | many | CASSLWEAGANVLTF | TGCGCCAGCAGCTTGTGGGAAGCTGGGGCCAACGTCCTGACTTTC
- | TRBJ2-2 | TRBV20-1 | many | CSASSPQNTGELFF | TGCAGTGCTTCCTCCCCCCAGAACACCGGGGAGCTGTTTTTT
TRBD1 | TRBJ2-1 | TRBV5-1 | many | CASSKDRGGDEQFF | TGCGCCAGCAGCAAGGACAGGGGAGGGGATGAGCAGTTCTTC
TRBD2 | TRBJ2-1 | TRBV7-3 | many | CASSLTRLAGANEQFF | TGTGCCAGCAGCTTAACGCGACTAGCGGGAGCAAATGAGCAGTTCTTC
- | TRBJ2-6 | TRBV4-1 | many | CASSQILSRLGVGANVLTF | TGCGCCAGCAGCCAAATCTTGAGCCGCTTGGGCGTTGGGGCCAACGTCCTGACTTTC
- | TRBJ2-5 | TRBV3-1 | many | CASSQVIETQYF | TGTGCCAGCAGCCAAGTTATAGAGACCCAGTACTTC
TRBD1 | TRBJ2-7 | TRBV10-3 | - | CASNHRGSYEQYF | TGTGCCAGCAACCACAGGGGATCCTACGAGCAGTACTTC
- | TRBJ1-2 | TRBV28 | many | CASASGSSTGYTF | TGTGCCAGCGCCTCAGGGTCCTCTACTGGCTACACCTTC
- | TRBJ2-7 | TRBV29-1 | medium-sized | CSAKTGSSSYEQYF | TGCAGCGCTAAGACAGGTTCAAGCTCCTACGAGCAGTACTTC
TRBD1 | TRBJ2-7 | TRBV12-3/TRBV12-4 | once | CASRGTGSGANEQYF | TGTGCCAGCAGGGGGACAGGGTCTGGGGCCAACGAGCAGTACTTC
TRBD2 | TRBJ2-7 | TRBV3-1 | many | CASSRGSGSYEQYF | TGTGCCAGCAGCCGCGGTAGCGGGAGCTACGAGCAGTACTTC
- | TRBJ2-7 | TRBV15 | once | CATSRGGPWLATLYEQYF | TGTGCCACCAGCAGAGGAGGACCCTGGCTAGCAACCCTATACGAGCAGTACTTC
TRBD1 | TRBJ1-1 | TRBV10-3 | - | CAIRGQGGQNTEAFF | TGTGCCATCAGAGGACAGGGGGGACAGAACACTGAAGCTTTCTTT
- | TRBJ2-2 | TRBV7-2 | many | CASGRNANTGELFF | TGTGCCAGCGGGAGAAACGCGAACACCGGGGAGCTGTTTTTT
TRBD2 | TRBJ2-1 | TRBV29-1 | many | CSLGGAYNEQFF | TGCAGTCTCGGGGGGGCCTACAATGAGCAGTTCTTC
TRBD1 | TRBJ2-2 | TRBV20-1 | many | CSARGDRETGELFF | TGCAGTGCTAGAGGGGACAGGGAAACCGGGGAGCTGTTTTTT
TRBD1 | TRBJ2-1 | TRBV15 | many | CATSGGTGEHNEQFF | TGTGCCACCAGCGGCGGGACAGGGGAACACAATGAGCAGTTCTTC
TRBD2 | TRBJ2-7 | TRBV7-6 | many | CASSTRTSGIGYEQYF | TGTGCCAGCAGCACGAGGACTAGCGGGATCGGCTACGAGCAGTACTTC